This T cell receptor beta chain was identified during a study of identical twins. Each CDR3 protein gets one entry after TCRdb re-called the 5' RACE reads with MiXCR. The table lists hundreds of thousands of distinct CDR3 sequences, about 12% of them singletons. J was trimmed by 6 bases and V by 4 bases; bases with no gene match: 5. The CDR3 is 13 residues long. This clonotype was found a few times. These sequences were also reported in another study, on yellow fever vaccine responses in identical twins.

The chain couples TRBV12-3 or TRBV12-4 to TRBJ1-1; 7 nucleotides agree with TRBD1. Sequences were obtained from CD8+ T cells sorted from blood. The clonotype comes from a woman aged 18-29 years in good health. CDR3 sequence reads: CASSSDRVPEAFF. DNA of the CDR3: TGTGCCAGCAGTTCCGACAGGGTCCCTGAAGCTTTCTTT.